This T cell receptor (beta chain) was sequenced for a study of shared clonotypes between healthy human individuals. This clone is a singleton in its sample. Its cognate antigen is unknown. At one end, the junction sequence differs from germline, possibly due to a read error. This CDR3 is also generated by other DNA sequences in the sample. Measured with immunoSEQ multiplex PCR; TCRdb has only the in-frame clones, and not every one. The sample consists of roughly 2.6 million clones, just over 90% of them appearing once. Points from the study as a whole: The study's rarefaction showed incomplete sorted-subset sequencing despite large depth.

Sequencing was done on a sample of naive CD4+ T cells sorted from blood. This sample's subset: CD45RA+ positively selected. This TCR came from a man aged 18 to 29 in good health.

CDR3 loop: CSVEGRLNTEAFF. The CDR3 DNA sequence: TGCAGCGTCGAAGGACGGTTGAACACTGAAGCTTTCTTT. The J gene is TRBJ1-1, the V gene TRBV29-1; no clear D. Germline CDR1 SQVTM, CDR2 ANQGSEA. The CDR3 runs to 13 residues.